This TCR beta chain was sequenced in a study of T cells after yellow fever vaccination. Findings and limits, study-wide: Post-booster repertoires contained most primary-vaccination clones again (around 97% CD4, around 88% CD8).

Via MiXCR, TCRdb re-called the 5' RACE reads, giving one row per CDR3 protein. The sample lists approximately 160,000 distinct CDR3 sequences; approximately 9.7% were seen once. In the case of this clonotype: Its specificity is not known.

CDR1 and CDR2 from the germline V gene are SGDLS and YYNGEE. Between the trimmed V and J ends, which lost 4 bases and 0 bases, there was a span of 15 bases. There are 16 residues in the CDR3. The chain joins TRBV9 to TRBJ2-3; D is unresolved. This TCR was sampled from a young man who received the YFV17D yellow fever vaccine. The material was CD8+ T cells sorted from PBMCs, obtained 45 days after the yellow fever booster vaccination. The CDR3 region has the DNA TGTGCCAGCAGCCCATATCTCCTAGTTAGCACAGATACGCAGTATTTT. This codes for CASSPYLLVSTDTQYF.